These 25 T cell receptor beta chains were sequenced from one sample in a study of T cell clonality in common variable immunodeficiency. Data came from immunoSEQ multiplex PCR; TCRdb stores just in-frame clones and leaves some out. The profile covers roughly 28,000 clones, none occurring a single time. Sequences were obtained from peripheral blood mononuclear cells. These receptors originate from a person aged 18 to 75 in good health.

A word on this clone: The read finishes 3 residues shy of the CDR3 end, and the germline J gene is used to complete it. The gene calls are TRBV5-1 and TRBJ1-5; D is undetermined. The CDR3 extends over 14 amino acids. Germline lookup yields CDR1 SGHRS and CDR2 YFSETQ. Deletions cut 2 bases from V and 5 bases from J, with 11 bases between. The CDR3 DNA, read in part, is TGCGCCAGCAGCTTAAGCGGGAGCGATCAGCCC. This translates into CASSLSGSDQP. Given in full, the CDR3 is CASSLSGSDQPQHF.

This clone was detected ten times or more. Partial CDR3 DNA: TGTGCCAGCTCCCTGAGTAGCGGTCCCGGGGAG. Protein product: CASSLSSGPGE. The complete CDR3 protein is CASSLSSGPGELFF. The J gene is TRBJ2-2, the V gene TRBV18; weak D call: TRBD2 (6 bases). The CDR3 is cut off 3 residues early in the read; its end comes from the germline J gene. Trimming left V 6 bases short and J 6 bases short, with 14 bases between. Germline V gives CDR1 KGHSH, CDR2 LQKENI. The CDR3 runs 14 residues.

There are many counts of this clone. The CDR3 end is not reached by the read, which stops 3 residues before it; the germline J gene fills it in. The V gene is TRBV14, the J gene TRBJ2-5, with 8 bases identical to TRBD1. There are 18 residues in the CDR3. V was clipped by 4 bases and J by 4 bases; unmatched bases: 17. The germline V gene encodes CDR1 SGHDN and CDR2 FVKESK. Incomplete CDR3 DNA: TGTGCCAGCAGCCCATTTCCAGGACAGGGCGCAGGTAGAGAGACC. This codes for CASSPFPGQGAGRET. The entire CDR3 protein is CASSPFPGQGAGRETQYF.

In its sample, this clone was seen many times. The CDR3 end is not reached by the read, which stops 3 residues before it; the germline J gene fills it in. The genes are TRBV6-2 or TRBV6-3 and TRBJ2-3; TRBD2 is a possible D gene (6 bases). The CDR3 consists of 15 residues. Trimming left V 5 bases short and J 0 bases short, with 12 bases between. CDR1 MNHEY and CDR2 SVGEGT come from the germline V gene. The CDR3 bases that were read are TGTGCCAGCAGTCACGGGGGATCTAGCACAGATACG. Translated: CASSHGGSSTDT. The CDR3 in full is CASSHGGSSTDTQYF.

This clone was counted ten times or more. The read halts 3 residues ahead of the CDR3 end, with the missing end drawn from the germline J gene. This chain uses TRBV5-4 with TRBJ2-2, with TRBD1 matching 7 bases. V gave up 3 bases and J gave up 5 bases; unmatched junction bases: 7. Germline lookup yields CDR1 SGHNT and CDR2 YYREEE (reference sequence). This CDR3 comprises 15 residues. The sequenced part of the CDR3 DNA is TGTGCCAGCAGCTCAACAGGGGCGCGAACCGGGGAG. It is translated as CASSSTGARTGE. The full-length CDR3 reads as CASSSTGARTGELFF.

In this sample, this clone turned up many times. Sequencing ends 3 residues short of the CDR3 end; the germline J gene provides the rest. The J gene is TRBJ2-3, the V gene TRBV6-4; 8 bases line up with TRBD2. Trimming cost V 3 bases and J 1 base; bases outside gene matches: 3. Germline V gives CDR1 MRHNA, CDR2 SNTAGT. This CDR3 comprises 15 residues. The covered CDR3 bases are TGTGCCAGCAGTGAGCTAGCGGGCCGCACAGATACG. Protein sequence: CASSELAGRTDT. The whole CDR3 region reads CASSELAGRTDTQYF.

In its sample, this clone was seen many times. Read coverage stops 3 residues before the CDR3 terminus; the germline J gene supplies the remainder. The chain couples TRBV14 to TRBJ1-1; 10 bases align to TRBD1. Germline lookup yields CDR1 SGHDN and CDR2 FVKESK. V gave up 2 bases and J gave up 4 bases; unmatched junction bases: 10. CDR3 length: 17 residues. The CDR3 loop is CASSQTTGGRFSTEAFF. The CDR3 bases that were read are TGTGCCAGCAGCCAAACGACAGGGGGCAGGTTCTCCACTGAA.

CDR3 bases read: TGCGCCAGCAGCTTGGCTCCCGGGACAGGGTCGGGCGAGACG. Translating it yields CASSLAPGTGSGET. Given in full, the CDR3 is CASSLAPGTGSGETQYF. The V and J genes are TRBV5-1 and TRBJ2-3; TRBD1 agrees at 9 bases. The read falls 3 residues short of the CDR3 end, and the missing part is taken from the germline J gene. Germline assignment: CDR1 SGHRS and CDR2 YFSETQ. This CDR3 is built from 17 residues.

This clone was seen many times. The observed sequence ends 3 residues before the CDR3 terminus, with the missing tail filled in from the germline J gene. The rearrangement joins TRBV6-2 or TRBV6-3 to TRBJ1-4, with TRBD1 as a possible D gene (5 bases). From germline, CDR1 is MNHEY and CDR2 SVGEGT. This CDR3 is 15 amino acids long. Deletions cut 4 bases from V and 8 bases from J, with 17 bases between. The CDR3 protein is CASSSPGQGYEKLFF. The covered CDR3 bases are TGTGCCAGCAGTTCCCCGGGCCAGGGATACGAAAAA.

Comment on this clone: The read halts 3 residues ahead of the CDR3 end, with the missing end drawn from the germline J gene. The J gene is TRBJ1-1, the V gene TRBV20-1; D ambiguous. Germline values: CDR1 DFQATT, CDR2 SNEGSKA (reference sequence). V dropped 5 bases and J dropped 4 bases, with 17 bases sitting between them. This CDR3 region has 14 residues. CDR3 amino acids: CSASKNPEGTEAFF. Partial CDR3 DNA: TGCAGTGCTTCCAAGAACCCTGAGGGCACTGAA.

This clone occurred many times. The read falls 3 residues short of the CDR3 end, and the missing part is taken from the germline J gene. J is TRBJ1-5 and V is TRBV6-1; perhaps TRBD1 as D (5 bases). The CDR3 length is 16 residues. Germline CDR1 reads MNHNS; CDR2 reads SASEGT. Trimming removed 0 bases at V and 9 bases at J, with 18 bases between. The CDR3 here is CASSEAPEREGRPQHF. The DNA read from the CDR3 is TGTGCCAGCAGTGAAGCGCCCGAAAGGGAGGGGCGGCCC.

This clone occurred many times. The missing CDR3 end, 3 residues past where the read stops, is filled in from the germline J gene. The J gene is TRBJ1-5, the V gene TRBV7-2, with 10 bases that match TRBD1. V shed 7 bases, J shed 6 bases, and the junction held 9 bases outside the gene matches. CDR3 length equals 15 residues. CDR1 is SGHTA and CDR2 is FQGNSA in the germline V gene. CDR3: CASTNIRDRGQPQHF. The sequenced part of the CDR3 DNA is TGTGCCAGCACCAATATCCGGGACAGGGGTCAGCCC.

This clone appeared many times. The read is 3 residues too short to cover the CDR3 end, so that end is filled in from the germline J gene. This rearrangement joins TRBV19 to TRBJ2-3; the D gene is possibly TRBD2 (5 bases). Germline CDR1 LNHDA, CDR2 SQIVND (reference sequence). The ends were cut back, 0 bases at V and 5 bases at J, with 15 bases in the middle. The CDR3 is 16 residues long. This chain's CDR3 is CASSIDSRVLRDTQYF. CDR3 bases read: TGTGCCAGTAGTATAGATTCGCGGGTCCTACGAGATACG.

The table lists this clone with a few counts. Coverage ceases 3 residues before the CDR3 finishes, and the germline J gene fills in the end. The rearrangement links TRBV7-3 to TRBJ2-7; TRBD1 or TRBD2 may be the D gene (7 bases each). The CDR3 sequence is 15 residues long. Germline CDR1 is SGHTA and CDR2 is FQGTGA. V lost 3 bases, J lost 2 bases, and 14 bases lay in between. Partial CDR3 DNA: TGTGCCAGCAGCTTTCAGGGGGGAGGGCCCTACGAG. Amino acid sequence: CASSFQGGGPYE. The full CDR3 protein is CASSFQGGGPYEQYF.

This clone was detected many times. With the read ending 3 residues before the CDR3 end, the germline J gene is used to fill in that end. The chain combines TRBV7-3 with TRBJ2-2; 7 bases line up with TRBD2. The CDR3 has 12 residues. V lost 5 bases, J lost 7 bases, and 1 base stayed unmatched. Germline assignment: CDR1 SGHTA and CDR2 FQGTGA. CDR3 region: CASSASGGELFF. The covered CDR3 bases are TGTGCCAGCAGCGCTAGCGGCGGGGAG. The variable domain in full, with the rest retrieved from reference TRBV7-3 and TRBJ2-2, is GAGVSQTPSNKVTEKGKYVELRCDPISGHTALYWYRQSLGQGPEFLIYFQGTGAADDSGLPNDRFFAVRPEGSVSTLKIQRTERGDSAVYLCASSASGGELFFGEGSRLTVL.

This clone showed up many times. The missing CDR3 end, 3 residues past where the read stops, is filled in from the germline J gene. This chain uses TRBV5-1 with TRBJ1-4; D is unclear. The CDR3 contains 14 residues. The germline gives CDR1 SGHRS, CDR2 YFSETQ. Trimming pared 3 bases from V and 0 bases from J, leaving 6 bases between. CDR3 DNA, as far as it was read: TGCGCCAGCAGCTCCGGTGCAACTAATGAAAAA. Translated: CASSSGATNEK. The entire CDR3 sequence reads CASSSGATNEKLFF.

The sample holds many counts of this clone. The sequenced fragment ends 3 residues before the CDR3 boundary, so the rest is inferred from the germline J gene. V usage is TRBV5-1 and J usage is TRBJ1-4; 8 nucleotides align to TRBD1. The CDR3 consists of 14 residues. The V gene's germline CDR1 is SGHRS and CDR2 YFSETQ. The V gene end was trimmed by 4 bases and the J gene end by 3 bases; junction bases not matched to a gene: 2. The CDR3 DNA, read in part, is TGCGCCAGCAGCCAGGGGGCAGCTAATGAAAAA. It specifies CASSQGAANEK. The whole CDR3 protein reads CASSQGAANEKLFF.

This clone was seen ten or more times. The read comes to an end 3 residues before the CDR3 does, leaving the germline J gene to fill in the end. The chain couples TRBV19 to TRBJ1-1, with TRBD1 matching over 7 bases. CDR1 and CDR2 from the germline V gene are LNHDA and SQIVND (reference sequence). This CDR3 region has 12 residues. Partial CDR3 DNA: TGTGCCAGTGCCATGGGGACAGCCGAA. It is translated as CASAMGTAE. The complete CDR3 sequence is CASAMGTAEAFF.

This clone has a count of ten or more. From the germline J gene comes the end of the CDR3, since the read stops 3 residues before it. The chain employs TRBV20-1 and TRBJ2-7; no clear D. The CDR3 length is 10 residues. Germline V gene data show CDR1 as DFQATT and CDR2 as SNEGSKA (reference sequence). V was trimmed by 5 bases and J by 4 bases, leaving 6 bases between them. The chain's CDR3 is CSASPYEQYF. The part of the CDR3 DNA that was read is TGCAGTGCTTCCCCGTACGAG.

Remarks on this clone: The CDR3 end lies 3 residues beyond the end of the read and is filled in from the germline J gene. The chain uses TRBV7-2 and TRBJ1-6; possible D gene TRBD1, 6 bases. Per the germline V gene, CDR1 is SGHTA and CDR2 is FQGNSA. V was shortened by 5 bases and J by 9 bases, with 11 bases between the two germline ends. CDR3 length: 13 residues. The sequenced CDR3 bases are TGTGCCAGCAGCACTAGGGGGACTTCACCC. Translation gives CASSTRGTSP. The CDR3 in full is CASSTRGTSPLHF.

This clone has a handful of counts. Read sequence stops 3 residues before the CDR3 end, and the germline J gene provides the missing end. The V call is TRBV18, the J call TRBJ1-1; no reliable D call. The V gene lost 2 bases and the J gene lost 1 base, with 11 bases spanning the gap. This CDR3 is built from 15 residues. Germline CDR1 KGHSH, CDR2 LQKENI. The CDR3: CASSPEAPPNTEAFF. The covered CDR3 bases are TGTGCCAGCTCACCAGAGGCCCCCCCGAACACTGAA.

The table lists this clone with many counts. The observed sequence ends 3 residues before the CDR3 terminus, with the missing tail filled in from the germline J gene. The chain combines TRBV10-1 with TRBJ2-3; D is unclear. The CDR3 sequence is 18 residues long. The V gene's germline CDR1 is WNHNN and CDR2 SYGVQD (reference sequence). The part of the CDR3 DNA that was read is TGCGCCAGCAGTGAGTTCACCCCCGACAAGGTTTCGATAGAGACG. Translated, it gives CASSEFTPDKVSIET. The full CDR3 protein reads CASSEFTPDKVSIETQYF.

In this sample, this clone turned up many times. The read ends 3 residues shy of where the CDR3 ends; the end is completed using the germline J gene. This chain joins TRBV5-5 and TRBJ1-1, with 7 bases that match TRBD1. Germline CDR1 and CDR2: SGHKS and YYEKEE (reference sequence). This CDR3 spans 11 amino acids. Partial CDR3 DNA: TGTGCCAGCAGCAATAACAGGGGA. The encoded protein is CASSNNRG. The CDR3 reads in full as CASSNNRGAFF.

The table lists this clone with many counts. CDR3 amino acids: CASSLFLANTGELFF. The part of the CDR3 DNA that was read is TGTGCCAGCAGCTTATTCCTAGCGAACACCGGGGAG. The chain is built from TRBV7-6 and TRBJ2-2; D is ambiguous. The sequence runs out 3 residues before the end of the CDR3; the remainder is reconstructed from the germline J gene. Germline V lookup: CDR1 SGHVS, CDR2 FNYEAQ. This CDR3 has 15 residues. The V end was cut by 2 bases, the J end by 0 bases, with 7 bases between.

This clone came up many times. The covered CDR3 bases are TGTGCCAGCAGCCAACCGACAGAGAACACTGAA. It is translated as CASSQPTENTE. The whole CDR3 is CASSQPTENTEAFF. The chain joins TRBV4-2 to TRBJ1-1, with D possibly being TRBD1 (5 bases). The DNA ends 3 residues before the CDR3 does, and the rest of the CDR3 is filled in from the germline J gene. Trimming pared 2 bases from V and 1 base from J, leaving 8 bases between. CDR3 length equals 14 residues. CDR1 and CDR2 (germline): LGHNA, YNFKEQ.